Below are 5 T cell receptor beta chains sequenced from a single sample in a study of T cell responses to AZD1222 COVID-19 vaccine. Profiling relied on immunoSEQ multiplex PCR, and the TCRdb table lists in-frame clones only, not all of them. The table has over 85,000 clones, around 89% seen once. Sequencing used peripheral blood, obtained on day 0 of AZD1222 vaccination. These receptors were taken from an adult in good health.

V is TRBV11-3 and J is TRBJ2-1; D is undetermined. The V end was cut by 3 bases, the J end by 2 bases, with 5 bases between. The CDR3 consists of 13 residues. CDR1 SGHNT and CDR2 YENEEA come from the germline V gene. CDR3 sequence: CASSLAAYNEQFF. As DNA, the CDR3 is TGTGCCAGCAGCTTGGCGGCCTACAATGAGCAGTTCTTC.

Here the CDR3 DNA reads TGTGCCAGCGGGCCAGATCCACAGAGTACCCAGTACTTC. Amino acid sequence: CASGPDPQSTQYF. V is TRBV12-3 or TRBV12-4 and J is TRBJ2-5; D call uncertain. V gave up 8 bases and J gave up 8 bases, with 18 bases separating them. This CDR3 has 13 residues.

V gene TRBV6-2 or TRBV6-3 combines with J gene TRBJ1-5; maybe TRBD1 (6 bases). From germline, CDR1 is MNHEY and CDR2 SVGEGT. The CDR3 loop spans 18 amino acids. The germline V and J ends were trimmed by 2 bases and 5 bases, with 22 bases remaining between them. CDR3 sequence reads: CASSYRRDTRAGDQPQHF. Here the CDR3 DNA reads TGTGCCAGCAGTTACCGAAGGGACACTCGGGCAGGGGATCAGCCCCAGCATTTT.

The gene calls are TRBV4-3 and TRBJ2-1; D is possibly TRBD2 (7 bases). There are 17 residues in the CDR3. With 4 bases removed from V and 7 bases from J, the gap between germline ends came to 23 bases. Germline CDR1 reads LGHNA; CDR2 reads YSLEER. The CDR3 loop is CASSRNLGGGPENEQFF. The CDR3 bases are TGCGCCAGCAGCCGTAACCTTGGGGGGGGGCCGGAAAATGAGCAGTTCTTC.

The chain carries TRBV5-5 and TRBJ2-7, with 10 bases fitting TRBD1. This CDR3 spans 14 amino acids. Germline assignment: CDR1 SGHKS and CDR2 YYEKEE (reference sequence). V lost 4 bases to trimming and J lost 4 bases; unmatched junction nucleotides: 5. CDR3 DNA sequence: TGTGCCAGCAGCCTGGGACAGGGGATTTACGAGCAGTACTTC. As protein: CASSLGQGIYEQYF. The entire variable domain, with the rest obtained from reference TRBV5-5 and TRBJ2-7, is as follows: DAGVTQSPTHLIKTRGQQVTLRCSPISGHKSVSWYQQVLGQGPQFIFQYYEKEERGRGNFPDRFSARQFPNYSSELNVNALLLGDSALYLCASSLGQGIYEQYFGPGTRLTVT.